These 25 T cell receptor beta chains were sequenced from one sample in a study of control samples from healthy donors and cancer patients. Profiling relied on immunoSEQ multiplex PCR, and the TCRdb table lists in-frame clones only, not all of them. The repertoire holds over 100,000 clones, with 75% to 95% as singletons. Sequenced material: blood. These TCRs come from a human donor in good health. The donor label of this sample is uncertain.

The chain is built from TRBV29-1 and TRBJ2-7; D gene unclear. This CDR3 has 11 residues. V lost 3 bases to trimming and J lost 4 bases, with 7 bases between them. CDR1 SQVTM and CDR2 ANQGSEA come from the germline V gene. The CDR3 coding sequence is TGCAGCGTTGACTTGGAGTACGAGCAGTACTTC. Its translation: CSVDLEYEQYF.

The CDR3 is CATSDRRGDSNQPQHF. Here the CDR3 DNA reads TGTGCCACTTCAGACCGAAGGGGAGATAGCAATCAGCCCCAGCATTTT. The chain is built from TRBV27 and TRBJ1-5, with D perhaps matching TRBD1 (5 bases). Per germline, CDR1 MNHEY and CDR2 SMNVEV (reference sequence). This CDR3 region has 16 residues. V was clipped by 10 bases and J by 0 bases, with 19 bases between them.

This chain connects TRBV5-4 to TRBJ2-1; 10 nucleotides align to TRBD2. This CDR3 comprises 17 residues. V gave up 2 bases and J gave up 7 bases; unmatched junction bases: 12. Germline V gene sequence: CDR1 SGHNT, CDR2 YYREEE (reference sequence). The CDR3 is CASSLAAGGPLVNEQFF. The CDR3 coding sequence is TGTGCCAGCAGCTTAGCAGCGGGGGGGCCCCTGGTGAATGAGCAGTTCTTC.

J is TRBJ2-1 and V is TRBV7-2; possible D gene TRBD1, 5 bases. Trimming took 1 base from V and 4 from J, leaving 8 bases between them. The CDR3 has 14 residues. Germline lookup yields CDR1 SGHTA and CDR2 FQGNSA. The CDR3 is CASSLGQIYNEQFF. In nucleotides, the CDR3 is TGTGCCAGCAGCTTAGGACAGATTTACAATGAGCAGTTCTTC.

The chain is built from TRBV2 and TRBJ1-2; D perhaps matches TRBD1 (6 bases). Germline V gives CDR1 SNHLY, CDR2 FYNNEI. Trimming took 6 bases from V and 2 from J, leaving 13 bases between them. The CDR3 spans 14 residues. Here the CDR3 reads CASSPEGENYGYTF. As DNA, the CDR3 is TGTGCCAGCAGCCCCGAGGGGGAGAACTATGGCTACACCTTC.

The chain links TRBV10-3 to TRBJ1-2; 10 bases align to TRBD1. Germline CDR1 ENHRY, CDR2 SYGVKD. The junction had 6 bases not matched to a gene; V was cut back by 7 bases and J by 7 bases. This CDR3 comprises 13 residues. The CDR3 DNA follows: TGTGCCATCACGACAGGGGGCAGGAGTGGCTACACCTTC. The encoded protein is CAITTGGRSGYTF.

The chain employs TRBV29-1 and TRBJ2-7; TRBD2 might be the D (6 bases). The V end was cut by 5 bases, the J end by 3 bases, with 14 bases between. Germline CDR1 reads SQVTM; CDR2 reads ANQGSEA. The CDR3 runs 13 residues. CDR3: CSVQGTADYEQYF. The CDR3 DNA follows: TGCAGCGTTCAAGGGACTGCGGACTACGAGCAGTACTTC.

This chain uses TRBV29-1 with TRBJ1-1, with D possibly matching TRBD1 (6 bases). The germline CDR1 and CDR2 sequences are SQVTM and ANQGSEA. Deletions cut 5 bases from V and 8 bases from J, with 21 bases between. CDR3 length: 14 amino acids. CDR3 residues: CSVHPDPGAREAFF. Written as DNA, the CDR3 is TGCAGCGTTCATCCCGACCCGGGGGCGAGAGAAGCTTTCTTT.

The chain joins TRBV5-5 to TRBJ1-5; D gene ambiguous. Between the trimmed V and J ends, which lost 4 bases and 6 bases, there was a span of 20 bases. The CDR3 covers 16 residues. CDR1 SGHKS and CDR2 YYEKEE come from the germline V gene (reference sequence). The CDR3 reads CASSMGSTQIPQPQHF. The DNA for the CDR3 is TGTGCCAGCAGCATGGGATCCACCCAGATACCTCAGCCCCAGCATTTT.

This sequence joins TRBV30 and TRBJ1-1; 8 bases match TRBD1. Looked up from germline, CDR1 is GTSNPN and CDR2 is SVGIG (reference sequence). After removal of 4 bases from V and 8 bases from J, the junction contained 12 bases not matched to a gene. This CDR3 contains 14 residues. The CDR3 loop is CAWTHRGTFSEAFF. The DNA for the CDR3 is TGTGCCTGGACCCACAGGGGGACGTTTTCCGAAGCTTTCTTT.

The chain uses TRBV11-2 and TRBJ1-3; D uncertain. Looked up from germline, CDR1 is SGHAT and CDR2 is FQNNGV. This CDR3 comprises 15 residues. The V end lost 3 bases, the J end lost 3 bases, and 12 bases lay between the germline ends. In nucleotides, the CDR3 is TGTGCCAGCAGCTTCGTTCGAGGATTTGGAAACACCATATATTTT. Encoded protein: CASSFVRGFGNTIYF.

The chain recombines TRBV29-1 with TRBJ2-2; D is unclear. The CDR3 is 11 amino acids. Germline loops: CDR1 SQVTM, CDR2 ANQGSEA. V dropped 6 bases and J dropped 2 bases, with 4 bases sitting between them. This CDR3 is CSVANTGELFF. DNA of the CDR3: TGCAGCGTCGCTAACACCGGGGAGCTGTTTTTT.

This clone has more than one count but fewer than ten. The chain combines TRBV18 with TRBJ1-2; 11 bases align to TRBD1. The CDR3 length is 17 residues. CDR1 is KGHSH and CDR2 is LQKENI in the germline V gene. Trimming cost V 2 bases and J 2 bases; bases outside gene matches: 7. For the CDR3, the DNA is TGTGCCAGCTCACCAGTGGAGGGGACAGGGGGAAACTATGGCTACACCTTC. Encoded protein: CASSPVEGTGGNYGYTF.

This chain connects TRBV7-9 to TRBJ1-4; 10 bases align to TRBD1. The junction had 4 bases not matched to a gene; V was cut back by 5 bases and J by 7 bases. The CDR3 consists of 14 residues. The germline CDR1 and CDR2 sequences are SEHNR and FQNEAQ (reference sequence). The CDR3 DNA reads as TGTGCCAGCAGCGACAGGGGGCCTTCTGAAAAACTGTTTTTT. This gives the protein CASSDRGPSEKLFF.

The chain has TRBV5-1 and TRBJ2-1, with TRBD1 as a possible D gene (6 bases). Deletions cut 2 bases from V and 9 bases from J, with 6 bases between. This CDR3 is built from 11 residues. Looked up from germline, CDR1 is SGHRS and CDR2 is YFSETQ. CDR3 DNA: TGCGCCAGCAGCTTCAGGGGTGAGCAGTTCTTC. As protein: CASSFRGEQFF.

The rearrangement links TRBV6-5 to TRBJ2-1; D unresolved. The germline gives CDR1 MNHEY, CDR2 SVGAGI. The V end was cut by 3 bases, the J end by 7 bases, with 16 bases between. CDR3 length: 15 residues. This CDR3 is CASSYGSELTNEQFF. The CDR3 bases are TGTGCCAGCAGTTATGGTTCTGAGTTAACGAATGAGCAGTTCTTC.

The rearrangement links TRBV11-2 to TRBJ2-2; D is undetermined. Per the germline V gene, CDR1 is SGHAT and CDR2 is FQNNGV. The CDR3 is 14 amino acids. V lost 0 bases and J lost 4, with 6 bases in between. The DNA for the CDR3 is TGTGCCAGCAGCTTAGAACGAGTCACCGGGGAGCTGTTTTTT. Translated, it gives CASSLERVTGELFF.

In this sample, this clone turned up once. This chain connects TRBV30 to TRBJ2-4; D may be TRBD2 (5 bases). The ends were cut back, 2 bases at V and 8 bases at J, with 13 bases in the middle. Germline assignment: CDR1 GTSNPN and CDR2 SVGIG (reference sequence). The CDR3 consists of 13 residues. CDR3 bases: TGTGCCTGGAGTAGCCTGCGGGTGGACATTCAGTACTTC. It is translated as CAWSSLRVDIQYF.

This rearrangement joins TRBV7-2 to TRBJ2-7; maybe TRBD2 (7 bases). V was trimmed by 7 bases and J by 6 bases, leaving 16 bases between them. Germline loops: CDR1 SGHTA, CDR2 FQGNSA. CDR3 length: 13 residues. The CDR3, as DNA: TGTGCCAGCAACTGGGGGGGGGCCGCCGAGCAGTACTTC. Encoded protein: CASNWGGAAEQYF.

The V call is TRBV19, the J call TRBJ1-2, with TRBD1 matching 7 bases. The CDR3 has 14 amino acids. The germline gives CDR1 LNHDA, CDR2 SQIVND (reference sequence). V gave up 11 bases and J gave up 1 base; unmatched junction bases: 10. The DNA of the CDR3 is TGTGCCTCTTCATGGGGACAGAATAACTATGGCTACACCTTC. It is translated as CASSWGQNNYGYTF.

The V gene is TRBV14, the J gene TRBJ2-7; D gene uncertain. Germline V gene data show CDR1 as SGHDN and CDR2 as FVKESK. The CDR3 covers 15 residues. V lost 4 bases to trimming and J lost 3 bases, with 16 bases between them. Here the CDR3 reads CASSLLRGNLYEQYF. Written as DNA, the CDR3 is TGTGCCAGCAGCCTCCTACGAGGCAATCTCTACGAGCAGTACTTC.

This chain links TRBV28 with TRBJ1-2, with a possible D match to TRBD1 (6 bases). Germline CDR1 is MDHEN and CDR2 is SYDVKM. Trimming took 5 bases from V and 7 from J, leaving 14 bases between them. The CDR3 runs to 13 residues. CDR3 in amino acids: CASSIQGLGGYTF. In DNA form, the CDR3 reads TGTGCCAGCAGTATACAGGGCTTGGGTGGCTACACCTTC.

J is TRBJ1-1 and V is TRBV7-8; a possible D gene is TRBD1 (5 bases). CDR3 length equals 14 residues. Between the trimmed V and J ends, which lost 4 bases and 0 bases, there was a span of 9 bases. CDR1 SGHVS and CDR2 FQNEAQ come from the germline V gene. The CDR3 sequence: CASSSGRLNTEAFF. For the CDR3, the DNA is TGTGCCAGCAGCTCGGGACGGCTGAACACTGAAGCTTTCTTT.

The CDR3 is CATSRATQGRDEKLFF. CDR3 nucleotides: TGTGCCACCAGCAGGGCGACACAGGGTAGGGATGAAAAACTGTTTTTT. V usage is TRBV15 and J usage is TRBJ1-4, with D maybe TRBD1 (6 bases). The length of the CDR3 is 16 residues. Germline V gene data show CDR1 as LNHNV and CDR2 as YYDKDF (reference sequence). Trimming took 3 bases from V and 6 from J, leaving 17 bases between them.

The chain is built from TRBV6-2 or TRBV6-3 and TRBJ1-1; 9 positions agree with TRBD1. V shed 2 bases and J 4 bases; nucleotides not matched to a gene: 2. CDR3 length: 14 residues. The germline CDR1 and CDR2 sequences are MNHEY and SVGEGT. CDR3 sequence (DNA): TGTGCCAGCAGTTACGGACAGGGGACCACTGAAGCTTTCTTT. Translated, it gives CASSYGQGTTEAFF.